This T cell receptor (beta chain) was identified during a study of T cells in Graves' hyperthyroidism and ophthalmopathy (dated by TCRdb to between 2017 and 2020). Describing the broader study: A discovery cohort of about a hundred patients, about 44 with Graves' ophthalmopathy and roughly 59 with stable Graves' hyperthyroidism, was used to find distinguishing TCR V-J signatures. The 95 to 100 discovery patients were randomly split 7:3 into training and test sets. According to the paper, TCR Vbeta CDR3 sequencing was carried out on 135 peripheral blood samples, which came from more than 40 ophthalmopathy, some 73 hyperthyroidism and around 17 progressor patients. In addition, the study compared T-cell repertoires in thyroid tissue and in blood from over 5 Graves' hyperthyroidism patients. Prospective prediction of ophthalmopathy was tested in an independent validation cohort consisting of about 20 hyperthyroidism patients and over 15 patients who later progressed to ophthalmopathy. After sampling, hyperthyroidism patients received methimazole starting at 30 mg daily, and ophthalmopathy patients received high-dose intravenous methylprednisolone. Study-wide findings and limitations: Blood samples also contained most of the expanded thyroid clonotypes (frequency above 0.001), which suggests that blood repertoires may reflect thyroid immune responses. No statistical method was used to set the sample size in advance, and investigators knew the group allocation. A model built on a 13 V-J signature distinguished ophthalmopathy from stable hyperthyroidism, reaching around 87% sensitivity and about 81% specificity in cross-validation and 80%/75% in testing. During validation, the model predicted progression to ophthalmopathy a median of roughly six months ahead of onset, with 60% to 71% sensitivity and 72.22% specificity.

A patient counted as having stable Graves' hyperthyroidism if no progression to ophthalmopathy occurred over 18 months of follow-up. Hyperthyroidism patients were newly diagnosed, with disease duration under 2 months, and aged 18 to 65 years. The study excluded patients with uncontrolled infections, other autoimmune diseases, pregnancy or lactation. Diagnoses relied on clinical symptoms, serum thyroxine and TRAb, thyroid ultrasound and orbital computed tomography. Total RNA was extracted using Trizol reagent, and RNA quality was assessed on an Agilent 2100 Bioanalyzer. The CDR3 numbers 11 residues from cysteine through phenylalanine. The retained sequence is limited to the CDR3, 33 bases, with the frame set at the first base. CDR1 SQVTM and CDR2 ANQGSEA are derived from the germline V gene. The V end loses 6 bases and the J end loses 3 bases, and a stretch of 9 bases separates them. Amplification of TCR beta CDR3 regions was carried out from RNA transcripts. The TCR CDR3 was subjected to a first round of RT-PCR using the HTBI primer set and the Qiagen OneStep RT-PCR kit. Libraries were constructed in a second round of multiplex PCR, after which size selection and purification were carried out. Sequencing of the libraries was done on an Illumina HiSeq2000 using paired-end 100 bp reads. The original pipeline was this. SOAPnuke was used to process the raw data, throwing out any read that contained adapters or uncalled bases, had a mean Phred below 15, or lacked an exact constant-primer or identifier match. High-quality paired reads were merged with COPE v1.2.5, and unique nucleotide sequences were defined as clonotypes. MiTCR v1.1 was used to align the clonotypes against IMGT TRBV, TRBD and TRBJ reference segments. The analysis included only V-J combinations with a frequency above 0.0001, which together covered 99% to 99.2% of the repertoires. The TCS score was defined as F50 (clonal expansion) divided by E x V (chaos), with BLOSUM62-based TCRdist calculated between CDR3 peptides within each V-J. Welch's t-statistics and random forest reduced some 510 V-J features to 13, which were used in a naive Bayes classifier (R e1071). Using fastp trimming at Q25 and MiXCR clonotype assembly, TCRdb reanalyzed the public sequencing data and kept in-frame beta chains. Entries are consolidated by CDR3 protein sequence, retaining the most common genes and DNA. The authors' filters were not applied to this entry. The sample table contains about 540,000 distinct CDR3 sequences; only one count was recorded for about half of them. The ten largest clones capture 8.2% of the sample.

This clonotype was detected ten times or more. No antigen is known for it. Per-base qualities were not stored, and no clone one base away is much larger. This TCR came from a woman aged 18-29 years with Graves' hyperthyroidism. Donor details come from another sample of the same person, matched by shared clones. The V and J segments used are TRBV29-1 and TRBJ2-7; a confident D gene designation cannot be given. The sample was peripheral blood or thyroid tissue (not recorded which). DNA sequence: TGCAGCGTGTGGGCGGACTACGAGCAGTACTTC. This is translated as CSVWADYEQYF.